One sample yielded the 17 T cell receptor beta chains listed below, sequenced in a study of CD8 T cells in ankylosing spondylitis. TCRdb ran MiXCR on the 5' RACE reads and lists one entry per CDR3 protein. The sample has fewer than 550,000 distinct CDR3 sequences; under 5.5% are singletons. Findings of the study overall: A TCR beta motif made of roughly eight highly homologous variants seemed typical of ankylosing spondylitis blood.

The antigens for these receptors are not known. Sample: blood, either unsorted or a sorted T cell fraction (not recorded which). These receptors all come from a male donor with ankylosing spondylitis.

V usage is TRBV11-2 and J usage is TRBJ1-5; perhaps TRBD1 as D (5 bases). CDR3 length equals 14 residues. Deletions cut 5 bases from V and 6 bases from J, with 14 bases between. The V gene's germline CDR1 is SGHAT and CDR2 FQNNGV. CDR3 in amino acids: CASSPGVGGQPQHF. DNA of the CDR3: TGTGCCAGCAGCCCCGGGGTGGGGGGTCAGCCCCAGCATTTT.

This clonotype was detected many times. The chain has TRBV9 and TRBJ2-7; D is uncertain. Trimming took off 4 bases at V and 0 bases at J, with 17 bases between the two ends. Germline-derived CDR1 and CDR2 are SGDLS and YYNGEE. The CDR3 totals 16 residues. CDR3 bases: TGTGCCAGCAGCCCGGAAGACGGTCGAGGCTCCTACGAGCAGTACTTC. This encodes CASSPEDGRGSYEQYF.

This clonotype came up many times. The chain recombines TRBV24-1 with TRBJ2-5, with D unresolved. The V gene's germline CDR1 is KGHDR and CDR2 SFDVKD. The CDR3 contains 9 residues. The germline V and J ends were trimmed by 9 bases and 6 bases, with 4 bases remaining between them. The CDR3 spells CATSKTQYF. Here the CDR3 DNA reads TGTGCCACCTCGAAGACCCAGTACTTC.

This clonotype occurred many times. The CDR3 reads CAISESVLAEQYF. In nucleotides, the CDR3 is TGTGCCATCAGTGAGTCGGTTCTAGCCGAGCAGTACTTC. This sequence joins TRBV10-3 and TRBJ2-7, with D maybe TRBD2 (5 bases). From germline, CDR1 is ENHRY and CDR2 SYGVKD. V lost 0 bases and J 6 bases, leaving 9 bases between the germline ends. CDR3 length equals 13 residues.

Many counts were recorded for this clonotype. J is TRBJ2-5 and V is TRBV29-1; the match to TRBD2 covers 8 bases. The germline V gene has CDR1 SQVTM and CDR2 ANQGSEA. The V and J ends lost 1 base and 6 bases, in that order; junction bases with no gene match: 10. The CDR3 consists of 15 residues. In nucleotides, the CDR3 is TGCAGCGTTGAAGGTGGGGTAGCGGGGAGGAAGACCCAGTACTTC. Translation: CSVEGGVAGRKTQYF.

This clonotype was detected many times. The rearrangement uses TRBV9 and TRBJ1-1, with D perhaps TRBD1 (5 bases). V shed 3 bases and J shed 2 bases, with 20 bases lying between them. This CDR3 has 17 residues. The germline V gene has CDR1 SGDLS and CDR2 YYNGEE. CDR3 DNA: TGTGCCAGCAGCGCCCTCGGGGGGGTGGGACCCAACACTGAAGCTTTCTTT. Translated: CASSALGGVGPNTEAFF.

In its sample, this clonotype was seen a few times. This chain connects TRBV27 to TRBJ1-5, with 7 bases matching TRBD1. From germline, CDR1 is MNHEY and CDR2 SMNVEV (reference sequence). The CDR3 spans 15 residues. With V trimmed by 6 bases and J by 2 bases, 7 bases remained unmatched. This chain's CDR3 is CASRQGRGGNQPQHF. In DNA form, the CDR3 reads TGTGCCAGCAGACAGGGGAGGGGGGGCAATCAGCCCCAGCATTTT.

This clonotype showed up many times. The chain is built from TRBV20-1 and TRBJ2-3; D perhaps matches TRBD1 (7 bases). V was shortened by 6 bases and J by 6 bases, with 19 bases between the two germline ends. The CDR3 runs to 14 residues. Germline CDR1 reads DFQATT; CDR2 reads SNEGSKA (reference sequence). The CDR3 spells CSAPTDREADTQYF. CDR3 bases: TGCAGTGCACCGACAGACAGGGAGGCCGATACGCAGTATTTT.

The chain joins TRBV4-3 to TRBJ2-3, with 9 bases that match TRBD2. Trimming took 0 bases from V and 1 from J; bases not matched to a gene: 8. There are 18 residues in the CDR3. Germline loops: CDR1 LGHNA, CDR2 YSLEER. The CDR3 DNA sequence: TGCGCCAGCAGCCAAGATCGCGGGGGGGCCTGGGGCACAGATACGCAGTATTTT. Translating gives CASSQDRGGAWGTDTQYF.

In this sample, this clonotype turned up many times. This rearrangement joins TRBV4-3 to TRBJ2-2; D is perhaps TRBD2 (5 bases). CDR1 is LGHNA, CDR2 YSLEER, per germline. CDR3 size: 15 residues. Deletions cut 7 bases from V and 3 bases from J, with 15 bases between. The CDR3, as DNA: TGCGCCAGCATACAGCGGTACGGCTACACCGGGGAGCTGTTTTTT. Translating gives CASIQRYGYTGELFF.

At least ten counts were recorded for this clonotype. The rearrangement uses TRBV7-9 and TRBJ2-2, with D perhaps TRBD2 (5 bases). Deletions cut 9 bases from V and 6 bases from J, with 11 bases between. Per the germline V gene, CDR1 is SEHNR and CDR2 is FQNEAQ (reference sequence). The CDR3 totals 12 residues. The DNA for the CDR3 is TGTGCCAGTAAACTCGGGGCCGGGGAGCTGTTTTTT. Its translation: CASKLGAGELFF. Variable domain in full (rest from reference TRBV7-9 and TRBJ2-2): DTGVSQNPRHKITKRGQNVTFRCDPISEHNRLYWYRQTLGQGPEFLTYFQNEAQLEKSRLLSDRFSAERPKGSFSTLEIQRTEQGDSAMYLCASKLGAGELFFGEGSRLTVL.

This clonotype appeared many times. The chain links TRBV6-1 to TRBJ2-6; the D is unclear. Trimming took 5 bases from V and 0 from J, leaving 11 bases between them. Germline V gene sequence: CDR1 MNHNS, CDR2 SASEGT. The CDR3 extends over 16 amino acids. This chain's CDR3 is CASSPFDHSGANVLTF. In DNA form, the CDR3 reads TGTGCCAGCAGTCCCTTCGACCACTCTGGGGCCAACGTCCTGACTTTC.

This clonotype showed up many times. The CDR3 loop is CASRDSGANVLTF. The CDR3 region has the DNA TGTGCCAGCAGGGACTCTGGGGCCAACGTCCTGACTTTC. The chain couples TRBV7-8 to TRBJ2-6; D call uncertain. The germline V and J ends were trimmed by 6 bases and 0 bases, with 3 bases remaining between them. CDR3 length: 13 residues. Germline V gene lookup returns CDR1 SGHVS and CDR2 FQNEAQ.

This clonotype occurred many times. The rearrangement links TRBV6-2 or TRBV6-3 to TRBJ2-7; perhaps TRBD2 as D (5 bases). The CDR3 consists of 12 residues. Trimming removed 7 bases from V and 7 bases from J, with 14 bases in between. In germline, CDR1 is MNHEY, CDR2 SVGEGT. The CDR3: CASTAGGMEQYF. The CDR3 DNA reads as TGTGCCAGCACGGCGGGTGGGATGGAGCAGTACTTC.

This clonotype was counted many times. The chain uses TRBV9 and TRBJ2-3; D perhaps matches TRBD2 (5 bases). The length of the CDR3 is 14 residues. Germline CDR1 reads SGDLS; CDR2 reads YYNGEE. Trimming took off 0 bases at V and 1 base at J, with 6 bases between the two ends. The CDR3 protein is CASSVGLRTDTQYF. Here the CDR3 DNA reads TGTGCCAGCAGCGTAGGACTACGCACAGATACGCAGTATTTT.

This clonotype has a count of ten or more. The chain links TRBV29-1 to TRBJ1-4; D is ambiguous. V dropped 0 bases and J dropped 5 bases, with 7 bases sitting between them. CDR3 length: 13 amino acids. CDR1 and CDR2 from the germline V gene are SQVTM and ANQGSEA. This chain's CDR3 is CSVEDRLNEKLFF. In nucleotides, the CDR3 is TGCAGCGTTGAAGACAGGCTGAATGAAAAACTGTTTTTT.

The chain joins TRBV2 to TRBJ1-4; D remains unclear. V lost 7 bases to trimming and J lost 4 bases, with 16 bases between them. Germline-derived CDR1 and CDR2 are SNHLY and FYNNEI. The CDR3 loop spans 15 amino acids. The CDR3: CASTMDQLLNEKLFF. In DNA, the CDR3 is TGTGCCAGCACCATGGACCAGCTCCTTAATGAAAAACTGTTTTTT.